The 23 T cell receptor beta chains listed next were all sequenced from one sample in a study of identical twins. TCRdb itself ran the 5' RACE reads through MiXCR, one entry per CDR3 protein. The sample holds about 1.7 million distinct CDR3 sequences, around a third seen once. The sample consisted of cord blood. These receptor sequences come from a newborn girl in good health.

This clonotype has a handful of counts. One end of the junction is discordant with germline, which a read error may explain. The CDR3 loop reads CASSLAFLSWANVLTF. The CDR3 region has the DNA TGCGCCAGCAGCTTGGCCTTCCTCTCTTGGGCCAACGTCCTGACTTTC. The chain is built from TRBV5-1 and TRBJ2-6; D is undetermined. The length of the CDR3 is 16 residues. The V gene's germline CDR1 is SGHRS and CDR2 YFSETQ.

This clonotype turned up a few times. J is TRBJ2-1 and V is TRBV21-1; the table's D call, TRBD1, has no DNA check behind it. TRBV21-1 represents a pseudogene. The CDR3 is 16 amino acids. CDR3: CASSKVWTPPINEQFF. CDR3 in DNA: TGTGCCAGCAGCAAAGTATGGACGCCCCCCATCAATGAGCAGTTCTTC.

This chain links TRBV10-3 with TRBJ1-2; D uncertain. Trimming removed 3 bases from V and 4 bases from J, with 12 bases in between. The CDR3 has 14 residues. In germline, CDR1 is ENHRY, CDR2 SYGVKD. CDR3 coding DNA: TGTGCCATCAGTGATTTGCCAGGTGTCTATGGCTACACCTTC. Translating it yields CAISDLPGVYGYTF.

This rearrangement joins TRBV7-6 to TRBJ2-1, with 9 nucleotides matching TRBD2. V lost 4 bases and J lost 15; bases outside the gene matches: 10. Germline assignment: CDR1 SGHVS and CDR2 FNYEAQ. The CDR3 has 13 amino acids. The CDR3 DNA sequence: TGTGCCAGCAGCTCGCCTAGCGGGGTACGCGTGTTCTTC. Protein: CASSSPSGVRVFF.

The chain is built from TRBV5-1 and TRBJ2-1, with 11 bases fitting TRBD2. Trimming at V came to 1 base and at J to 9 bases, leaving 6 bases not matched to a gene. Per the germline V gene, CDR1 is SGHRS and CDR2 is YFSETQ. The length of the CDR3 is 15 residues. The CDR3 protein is CASSLSLAGGGEQFF. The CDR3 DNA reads TGCGCCAGCAGCTTGAGTCTAGCGGGGGGTGGTGAGCAGTTCTTC.

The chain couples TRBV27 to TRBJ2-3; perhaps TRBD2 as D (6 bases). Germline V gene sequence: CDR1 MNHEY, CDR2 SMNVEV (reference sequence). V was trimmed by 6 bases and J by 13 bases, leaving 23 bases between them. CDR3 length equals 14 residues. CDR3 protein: CASRSNRDFSGEYF. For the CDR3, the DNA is TGTGCCAGCAGGAGTAACCGGGACTTCAGTGGGGAGTATTTT.

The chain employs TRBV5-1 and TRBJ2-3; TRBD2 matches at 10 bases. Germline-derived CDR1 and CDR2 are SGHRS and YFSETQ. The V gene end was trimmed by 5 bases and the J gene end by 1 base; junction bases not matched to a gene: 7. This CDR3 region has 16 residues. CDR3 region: CASSRILAGGTDTQYF. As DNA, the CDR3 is TGCGCCAGCAGTCGGATCCTAGCGGGAGGCACAGATACGCAGTATTTT.

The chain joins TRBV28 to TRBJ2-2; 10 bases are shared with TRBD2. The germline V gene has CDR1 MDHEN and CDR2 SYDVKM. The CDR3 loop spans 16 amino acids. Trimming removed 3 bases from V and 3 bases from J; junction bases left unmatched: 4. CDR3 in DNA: TGTGCCAGCAGTTTTCCTCTAGCGGGAGACACCGGGGAGCTGTTTTTT. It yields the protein CASSFPLAGDTGELFF.

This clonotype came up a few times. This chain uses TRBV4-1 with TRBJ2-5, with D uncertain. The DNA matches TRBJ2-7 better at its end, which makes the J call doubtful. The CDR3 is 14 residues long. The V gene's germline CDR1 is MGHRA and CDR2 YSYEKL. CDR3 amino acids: CASSPTSRNDEQYF. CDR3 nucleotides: TGCGCCAGCAGCCCGACAAGCCGAAACGACGAGCAGTACTTC.

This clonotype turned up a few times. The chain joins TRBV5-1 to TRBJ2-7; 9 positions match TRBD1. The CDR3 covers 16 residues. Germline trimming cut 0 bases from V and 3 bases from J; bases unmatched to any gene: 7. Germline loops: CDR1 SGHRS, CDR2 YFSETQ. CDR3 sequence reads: CASSLGGQGKGYEQYF. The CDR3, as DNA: TGCGCCAGCAGCTTGGGGGGACAGGGAAAAGGCTACGAGCAGTACTTC.

DNA of the CDR3: TGCGCCAGCAGTCCAAGCAGGGGAATTGGCAGTGGGGCCAACGTCCTGACTTTC. This sequence encodes CASSPSRGIGSGANVLTF. V gene TRBV5-1 combines with J gene TRBJ2-6; a possible D gene is TRBD1 (6 bases). The CDR3 has 18 residues. The germline V gene has CDR1 SGHRS and CDR2 YFSETQ. V was pared by 5 bases and J by 3 bases, with 21 bases between. The variable domain in full, with the rest retrieved from reference TRBV5-1 and TRBJ2-6, is KAGVTQTPRYLIKTRGQQVTLSCSPISGHRSVSWYQQTPGQGLQFLFEYFSETQRNKGNFPGRFSGRQFSNSRSEMNVSTLELGDSALYLCASSPSRGIGSGANVLTFGAGSRLTVL.

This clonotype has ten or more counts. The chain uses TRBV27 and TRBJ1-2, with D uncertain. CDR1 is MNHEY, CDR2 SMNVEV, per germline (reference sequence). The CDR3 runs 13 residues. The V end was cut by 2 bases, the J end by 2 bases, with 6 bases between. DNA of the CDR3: TGTGCCAGCAGTTTAAGACAAAACTATGGCTACACCTTC. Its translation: CASSLRQNYGYTF.

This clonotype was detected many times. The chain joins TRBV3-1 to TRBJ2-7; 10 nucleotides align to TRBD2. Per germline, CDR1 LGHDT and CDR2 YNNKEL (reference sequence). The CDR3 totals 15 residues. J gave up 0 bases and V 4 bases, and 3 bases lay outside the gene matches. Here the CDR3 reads CASSLLAGASYEQYF. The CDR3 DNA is TGTGCCAGCAGCCTCCTAGCGGGGGCCTCCTACGAGCAGTACTTC.

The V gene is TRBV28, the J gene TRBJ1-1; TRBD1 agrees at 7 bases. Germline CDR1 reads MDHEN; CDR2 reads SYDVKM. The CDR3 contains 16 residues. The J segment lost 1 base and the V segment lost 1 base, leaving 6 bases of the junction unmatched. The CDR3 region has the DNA TGTGCCAGCAGTTTATCAGAGGGGGCGGGGAACACTGAAGCTTTCTTT. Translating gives CASSLSEGAGNTEAFF.

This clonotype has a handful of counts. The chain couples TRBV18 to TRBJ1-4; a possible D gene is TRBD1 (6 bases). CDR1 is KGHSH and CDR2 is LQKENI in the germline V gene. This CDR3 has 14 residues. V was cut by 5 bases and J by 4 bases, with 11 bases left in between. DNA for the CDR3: TGTGCCAGCTCAGCCCGGGACAATAATGAAAAACTGTTTTTT. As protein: CASSARDNNEKLFF.

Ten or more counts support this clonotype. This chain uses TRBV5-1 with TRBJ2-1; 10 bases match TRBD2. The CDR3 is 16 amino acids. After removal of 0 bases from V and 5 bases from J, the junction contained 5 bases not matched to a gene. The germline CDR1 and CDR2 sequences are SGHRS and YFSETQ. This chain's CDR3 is CASSLGLAGENNEQFF. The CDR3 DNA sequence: TGCGCCAGCAGCTTGGGTCTAGCGGGGGAAAACAATGAGCAGTTCTTC.

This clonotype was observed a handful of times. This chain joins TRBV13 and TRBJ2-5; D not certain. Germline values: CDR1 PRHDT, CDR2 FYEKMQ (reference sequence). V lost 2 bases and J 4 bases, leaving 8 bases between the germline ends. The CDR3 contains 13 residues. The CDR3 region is CASSLQPRETQYF. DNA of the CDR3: TGTGCCAGCAGCTTACAACCGCGAGAGACCCAGTACTTC.

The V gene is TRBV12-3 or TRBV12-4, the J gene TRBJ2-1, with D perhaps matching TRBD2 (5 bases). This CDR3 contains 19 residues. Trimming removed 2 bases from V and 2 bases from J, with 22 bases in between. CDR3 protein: CASSLTVWRRRGPYNEQFF. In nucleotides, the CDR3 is TGTGCCAGCAGTTTAACCGTATGGCGCAGGAGAGGGCCCTACAATGAGCAGTTCTTC.

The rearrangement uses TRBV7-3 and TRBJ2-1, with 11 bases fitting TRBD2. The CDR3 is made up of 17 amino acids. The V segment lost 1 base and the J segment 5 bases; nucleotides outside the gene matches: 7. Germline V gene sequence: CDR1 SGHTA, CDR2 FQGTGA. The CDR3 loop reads CASSLMSTSGRNNEQFF. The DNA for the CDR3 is TGTGCCAGCAGCTTAATGTCCACTAGCGGGAGAAACAATGAGCAGTTCTTC.

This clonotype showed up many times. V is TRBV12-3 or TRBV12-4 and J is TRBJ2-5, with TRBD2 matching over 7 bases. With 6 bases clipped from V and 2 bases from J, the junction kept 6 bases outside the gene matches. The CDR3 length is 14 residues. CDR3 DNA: TGTGCCAGCAGCCCCCGGGACTATCAAGAGACCCAGTACTTC. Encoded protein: CASSPRDYQETQYF.

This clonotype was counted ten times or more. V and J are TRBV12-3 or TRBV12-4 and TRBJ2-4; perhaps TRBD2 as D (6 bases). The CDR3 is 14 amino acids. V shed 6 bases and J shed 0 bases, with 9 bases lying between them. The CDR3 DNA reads TGTGCCAGCAGACGAGCGGGAGCCAAAAACATTCAGTACTTC. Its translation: CASRRAGAKNIQYF.

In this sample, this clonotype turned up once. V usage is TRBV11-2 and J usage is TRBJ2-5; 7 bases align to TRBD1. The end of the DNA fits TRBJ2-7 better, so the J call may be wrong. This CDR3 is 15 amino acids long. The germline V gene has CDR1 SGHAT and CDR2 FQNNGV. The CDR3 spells CASSVPTGLPGEQYF. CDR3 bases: TGTGCCAGCAGCGTACCGACAGGGCTACCGGGCGAGCAGTACTTC.

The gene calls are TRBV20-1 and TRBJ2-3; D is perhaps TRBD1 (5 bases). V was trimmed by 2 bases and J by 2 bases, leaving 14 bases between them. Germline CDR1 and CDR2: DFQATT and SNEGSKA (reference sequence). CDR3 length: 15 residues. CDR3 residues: CSARRIGDTTDTQYF. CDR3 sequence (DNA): TGCAGTGCTAGACGGATAGGGGATACCACAGATACGCAGTATTTT.